This T cell receptor beta chain emerged from a study of cytomegalovirus exposure and HLA in healthy donors. Background on the study: From HLA-typed donors, an early data release held tens of millions of unique TCRs.

PCR was performed using 60 Vbeta and 13 Jbeta primers. Clones were read by immunoSEQ multiplex PCR, and TCRdb kept only the in-frame ones, dropping some. The data show more than 85,000 clones, under 85% seen once. Whole-study results and caveats: Later analysis associated a missense DCLRE1C variant with TCR beta V- and J-gene trimming. Reportedly, diagnosis of cytomegalovirus status by the classifier showed high specificity and sensitivity.

The germline V gene has CDR1 LNHDA and CDR2 SQIVND (reference sequence). This CDR3 region has 10 residues. Trimming left V 8 bases short and J 8 bases short, with 9 bases between. As to this clone: No antigen is known for it.

Sequenced: PBMCs. The V and J genes are TRBV19 and TRBJ1-2; D is uncertain. The receptor was derived from a woman aged 45-60 years in good health and CMV-seropositive. The CDR3 DNA reads as TGTGCCAGTGGGGAGAACGGCTACACCTTC. This translates into CASGENGYTF.